This T cell receptor beta chain derives from a study of human T cells and chemical hapten exposure (dated by TCRdb to the early 2020s). Study-wide context: For sensitization, 2% DPC in acetone was applied to a roughly 2 cm by roughly 2 cm area of upper inner arm skin. Patch testing was performed on the upper back with Finn chambers containing 0.01% DPC, and the patch tests were scored after 6 days according to International Contact Dermatitis Research Group standards. Blood samples were taken from patients before sensitization (week 0) and then at 2, 6 and about 24 weeks after DPC sensitization. Libraries were combined into a pool for sequencing, and differences in TCR yield between samples came mainly from small differences in library volumes within the pool. Weekly therapeutic DPC doses were additionally applied to the scalp of patients throughout the approximately 24-week study period. Alopecia areata with under or over 50% scalp involvement, alopecia totalis and alopecia universalis were represented in the patient cohort, which was mostly female. In alopecia patients, the study followed how the peripheral blood TCR repertoire changed in vivo over primary and secondary sensitization to diphenylcyclopropenone (DPC), a hapten. For TCR sequencing, blood came from 25 to 35 alopecia patients at anywhere from one to four time points (pre-sensitization, 2, 6 and 24 weeks). The full study reports these points: A positive correlation was found between the number of PT1 expanded TCRs and patch test score, with significance reached at thresholds 8, 16 and 32 but not 4. Compared with pre-sensitization or healthy control sets, expanded TCRs formed significantly more large CDR3 similarity clusters, which is consistent with antigen-driven responses. The number of TCRs above 1 in 1000 frequency did not change with DPC sensitization; there was no evidence of global repertoire structure alterations. After repeated subsampling, changes were observed in the strength of the expansion versus patch-test correlation and in the threshold at which the correlation became significant. Because every patient had alopecia, a presumed autoimmune disease, the patients' immune response might differ from that of healthy individuals.

Libraries were made using RACE. Sequencing instrument: NextSeq 500. Library preparation attached unique molecular identifiers to individual cDNA molecules for quantitative, reproducible TCR counting. Both TCR alpha and TCR beta chains were sequenced from each blood RNA sample. The original methods were these. The median number of TCRs per sample was over 85,000, ranging from roughly 23,224 to 690,600. The Decombinator software suite was used to annotate V, J and CDR3 in the TCR reads. Every sample was subsampled to the same number of TCRs (28,000) for the PS versus PT1 abundance plots. TCRs were defined as expanded if absent before sensitization and observed at least eight times at the 2-week time point. Clones were called with MiXCR by TCRdb after fastp trimmed the public reads at Q25, and only in-frame beta chains were retained. Identical CDR3 proteins give one entry, which carries the most common genes and DNA. TCRdb, not the authors, supplied the V and J calls. The sample contains around 110,000 distinct CDR3 sequences, over 10% of them found a single time. The top ten hold just over 1.4% of the sample.

This sample's time point label indicates: patch test 1, 2 weeks after DPC sensitization. The sample's treatment or condition, from its label and the paper: therapeutic diphenylcyclopropenone sensitization with weekly scalp DPC. Blood at each patch-test visit was drawn before the patch test was applied. To be eligible, patients had to be aged 18 to 70, diagnosed with alopecia and judged suitable for DPC therapy, while pregnant patients were excluded. Unfractionated whole blood was collected in Tempus Blood RNA tubes, and total RNA was extracted from that blood. This clonotype was counted many times. Its antigen has not been determined. It has no much larger one-base neighbor in the sample; base qualities were not kept. The TCR was taken from a woman in her fifties or sixties with alopecia areata. Some clones in this sample may be carry-over from other donors' samples. Sequencing used whole blood, obtained in connection with sensitization to the hapten diphenylcyclopropenone (DPC).

The CDR3 has the sequence CASSSTNYNEQFF. The sequenced DNA: TGTGCCAGCAGCTCGACCAATTACAATGAGCAGTTCTTC. The chain uses TRBV7-9 and TRBJ2-1, with the D gene not confidently named. Cut back by 4 bases and 4 bases, the V and J ends lie 8 bases apart. The CDR3, from cysteine to phenylalanine, totals 13 residues. Only the CDR3 region is kept as DNA, spanning 39 bases read in frame from base 1. The germline V gene (reference sequence) gives CDR1 as SEHNR and CDR2 as FQNEAQ.